The clone carrying this TCR beta chain was detected once. Its specificity is not known. V shed 2 bases and J 4 bases; nucleotides not matched to a gene: 7. The germline gives CDR1 SGHRS, CDR2 YFSETQ. The CDR3 spans 15 residues. The sample originates from a study of cytomegalovirus exposure and HLA in healthy donors. Study-level findings and limits: Productive rates of about 87% or about 30% were seen for most TCR beta V segments in an earlier analysis.

Primers: 60 Vbeta forward and 13 Jbeta reverse. TCRdb's copy holds only in-frame clones and misses some; the assay was immunoSEQ multiplex PCR. The table has 60,000 or so clones, about 80% seen once. This clonotype was sampled from a woman aged 35 to 49 in good health and CMV-seropositive. The specimen was PBMCs. V is TRBV5-1 and J is TRBJ2-5, with 8 bases fitting TRBD2. The CDR3 DNA is TGCGCCAGCAGCTTTGTCGGGGGGGCGGGAGAGACCCAGTACTTC. Translation: CASSFVGGAGETQYF. Variable domain in full (rest from reference TRBV5-1 and TRBJ2-5): KAGVTQTPRYLIKTRGQQVTLSCSPISGHRSVSWYQQTPGQGLQFLFEYFSETQRNKGNFPGRFSGRQFSNSRSEMNVSTLELGDSALYLCASSFVGGAGETQYFGPGTRLLVL.